Included here is one T cell receptor (beta chain) sequence, with context. Germline V gene lookup returns CDR1 KGHSH and CDR2 LQKENI. The V end lost 5 bases, the J end lost 4 bases, and 11 bases lay between the germline ends. This CDR3 is built from 14 residues. The sample originates from a study of STAT5B mutations in CD4+ large granular lymphocyte leukemia. The table came from immunoSEQ multiplex PCR; TCRdb's copy has only in-frame clones and leaves some out. The sample holds tens of thousands of clones, just under 75% seen once. The sequenced material came from CD4+ T cells from blood buffy coats. This chain links TRBV18 with TRBJ2-2; D gene uncertain. The source is a human donor in good health. The CDR3 nucleotides read TGTGCCAGCTCAAGAACAGCTAGCACCGGGGAGCTGTTTTTT. As protein: CASSRTASTGELFF.